This T cell receptor beta chain was sequenced in a study of human T cells and chemical hapten exposure. The wider study: Alopecia areata, totalis or universalis affected patients, mainly female. The study traced per-sample TCR yield variation mainly to small differences in pooled library volumes.

From the RACE reads, TCRdb called clonotypes with MiXCR, one entry per CDR3 protein. The sample carries roughly 180,000 distinct CDR3 sequences, about 22% recorded once. Documented time point: patch test 1, 2 weeks after DPC sensitization. The treatment is: therapeutic diphenylcyclopropenone sensitization with weekly scalp DPC. The V gene lost 2 bases and the J gene lost 7 bases, with 18 bases spanning the gap. From germline, CDR1 is LGHDT and CDR2 YNNKEL (reference sequence). This CDR3 has 16 amino acids. This sequence originates from a woman aged 50 to 60 with alopecia areata. Some clones in this sample may be carry-over from other donors' samples. V usage is TRBV3-1 and J usage is TRBJ2-1, with D possibly TRBD1 on 5 matching bases. The starting material was whole blood, obtained in connection with sensitization to the hapten diphenylcyclopropenone (DPC). This chain's CDR3 is CASSQSAGSGLNEQFF. Here the CDR3 DNA reads TGTGCCAGCAGCCAAAGTGCAGGGTCTGGCCTTAATGAGCAGTTCTTC.